A single sample gave rise to the 19 T cell receptor beta chains below, sequenced in a study of blood T cell repertoires in COVID-19. Sequencing used immunoSEQ multiplex PCR; TCRdb keeps in-frame clones, though not all of them. The table records 300,000 to 400,000 clones, around nine tenths of them present only once. Sequencing was carried out using PBMCs or T cells enriched from blood (not recorded which). These receptors all come from a woman aged 25 to 39 with acute COVID-19.

The gene calls are TRBV3-1 (or the pseudogene TRBV3-2) and TRBJ2-3, with TRBD2 matching over 8 bases. The CDR3 covers 14 residues. CDR1 and CDR2 (germline): LGHDT, YNNKEL (reference sequence). The V segment lost 8 bases and the J segment 5 bases; nucleotides outside the gene matches: 9. In nucleotides, the CDR3 is TGTGCCAGCTCCCGGGCGGGGGGCGGAGATACGCAGTATTTT. Protein: CASSRAGGGDTQYF.

The chain uses TRBV6-5 and TRBJ1-1; the D is unclear. The CDR3 totals 12 residues. Germline CDR1 and CDR2: MNHEY and SVGAGI. The V and J ends lost 5 bases and 1 base respectively, with 5 bases between them. The CDR3 DNA sequence: TGTGCCAGCAGTCGGGAGAACACTGAAGCTTTCTTT. Its translation is CASSRENTEAFF.

This rearrangement joins TRBV11-1 to TRBJ2-1; the match to TRBD2 covers 7 bases. CDR3 length: 15 amino acids. Germline V gene lookup returns CDR1 SGHAT and CDR2 FQDESV (reference sequence). J was trimmed by 5 bases and V by 5 bases; bases with no gene match: 9. The CDR3 sequence: CASSTTGTTHNEQFF. CDR3 nucleotide sequence: TGTGCCAGCAGCACGACCGGGACTACCCACAATGAGCAGTTCTTC.

This chain uses TRBV5-1 with TRBJ2-5; 10 nucleotides match TRBD2. Germline V gene data show CDR1 as SGHRS and CDR2 as YFSETQ. This CDR3 is built from 16 residues. Unmatched junction bases numbered 4, after V lost 1 base and J lost 1 base. The DNA of the CDR3 is TGCGCCAGCAGCTTGAGCACTAGCGGGGTCCAAGAGACCCAGTACTTC. Encoded protein: CASSLSTSGVQETQYF.

The CDR3 sequence: CASRYNRNLNEKLFF. CDR3 in DNA: TGCGCCAGCAGGTATAACAGGAACCTTAATGAAAAACTGTTTTTT. The genes are TRBV5-1 and TRBJ1-4, with D maybe TRBD1 (5 bases). CDR1 and CDR2 (germline): SGHRS, YFSETQ. The CDR3 covers 15 residues. V lost 5 bases to trimming and J lost 4 bases, with 15 bases between them.

The genes are TRBV3-1 (or the pseudogene TRBV3-2) and TRBJ2-1; 13 bases align to TRBD2. V lost 4 bases, J lost 0 bases, and 6 bases stayed unmatched. The CDR3 totals 18 residues. Germline assignment: CDR1 LGHDT and CDR2 YNNKEL (reference sequence). The CDR3 DNA follows: TGTGCCAGCAGCCCCGGACTAGCGGGAGACTCCTCCTACAATGAGCAGTTCTTC. Its protein is CASSPGLAGDSSYNEQFF.

The chain is built from TRBV5-1 and TRBJ2-3; TRBD2 matches 11 bases. The germline gives CDR1 SGHRS, CDR2 YFSETQ. The CDR3 is 16 residues long. The junction had 8 bases not matched to a gene; V was cut back by 4 bases and J by 4 bases. CDR3 protein: CASSRLSGGAPDTQYF. The DNA of the CDR3 is TGCGCCAGCAGCCGTCTTAGCGGGGGGGCCCCAGATACGCAGTATTTT.

In its sample, this clone was seen once. V usage is TRBV10-3 and J usage is TRBJ1-2; D may be TRBD1 (6 bases). The CDR3 spans 14 residues. Per germline, CDR1 ENHRY and CDR2 SYGVKD. V was shortened by 8 bases and J by 0 bases, with 13 bases between the two germline ends. CDR3: CAIGQGTTNYGYTF. The CDR3 DNA follows: TGTGCCATCGGTCAGGGGACGACTAACTATGGCTACACCTTC.

V is TRBV7-3 and J is TRBJ2-3; 8 positions match TRBD2. The CDR3 runs 14 residues. Germline V gives CDR1 SGHTA, CDR2 FQGTGA. V lost 5 bases and J lost 1; bases outside the gene matches: 2. In DNA form, the CDR3 reads TGTGCCAGCAGCGCGACTAGCGGCACAGATACGCAGTATTTT. It yields the protein CASSATSGTDTQYF.

The chain has TRBV30 and TRBJ1-6; the D gene is possibly TRBD1 (5 bases). From germline, CDR1 is GTSNPN and CDR2 SVGIG (reference sequence). The CDR3 loop spans 14 amino acids. Deletions cut 8 bases from V and 0 bases from J, with 11 bases between. This chain's CDR3 is CATDRDSYNSPLHF. Here the CDR3 DNA reads TGTGCCACCGACAGAGACTCCTATAATTCACCCCTCCACTTT.

The rearrangement joins TRBV3-1 (or the pseudogene TRBV3-2) to TRBJ1-2, with 8 bases lining up with TRBD1. This CDR3 has 16 residues. Germline assignment: CDR1 LGHDT and CDR2 YNNKEL (reference sequence). The V segment lost 1 base and the J segment 6 bases; nucleotides outside the gene matches: 10. DNA for the CDR3: TGTGCCAGCAGCCAAGTGCGGACGGGACAGGCCAATGGCTACACCTTC. This gives the protein CASSQVRTGQANGYTF.

The V and J genes are TRBV19 and TRBJ2-7; D is possibly TRBD2 (6 bases). Germline V CDR1 and CDR2: LNHDA, SQIVND (reference sequence). This CDR3 comprises 15 residues. Trimming shortened V by 5 bases and J by 2 bases, and 16 bases separated the two germline ends. This chain's CDR3 is CASSFLGTQAYEQYF. The DNA of the CDR3 is TGTGCCAGTAGTTTCCTCGGGACTCAGGCCTACGAGCAGTACTTC.

This sequence joins TRBV7-9 and TRBJ1-4; D is possibly TRBD1 (6 bases). Trimming left V 1 base short and J 6 bases short, with 12 bases between. CDR1 is SEHNR, CDR2 FQNEAQ, per germline (reference sequence). The CDR3 covers 15 residues. CDR3 sequence: CASSLGGHNYEKLFF. CDR3 sequence (DNA): TGTGCCAGCAGCTTAGGGGGACATAATTATGAAAAACTGTTTTTT.

This clone has more than one count but fewer than ten. In the same sample, other DNA sequences code for this CDR3. The V and J genes are TRBV7-3 and TRBJ2-1; 12 bases fit TRBD2. Germline CDR1 SGHTA, CDR2 FQGTGA. The CDR3 spans 16 residues. V shed 5 bases and J 7 bases; nucleotides not matched to a gene: 9. CDR3 DNA sequence: TGTGCCAGCAGCCCCTCCGGGCTAGCGGGGGGGAATGAGCAGTTCTTC. Its protein is CASSPSGLAGGNEQFF. The variable domain in full, completed from reference TRBV7-3 and TRBJ2-1, reads GAGVSQTPSNKVTEKGKYVELRCDPISGHTALYWYRQSLGQGPEFLIYFQGTGAADDSGLPNDRFFAVRPEGSVSTLKIQRTERGDSAVYLCASSPSGLAGGNEQFFGPGTRLTVL.

V and J are TRBV6-2 or TRBV6-3 and TRBJ2-7, with D possibly TRBD2 on 7 matching bases. The V end was cut by 6 bases, the J end by 5 bases, with 23 bases between. This CDR3 contains 16 residues. Germline CDR1 is MNHEY and CDR2 is SVGEGT. In DNA form, the CDR3 reads TGTGCCAGCAGCTCCCGAGGGGGGGGGCCCCCTAACGAGCAGTACTTC. Translating gives CASSSRGGGPPNEQYF.

This clone was seen only once. The chain links TRBV9 to TRBJ2-7; possibly TRBD2 for D (6 bases). The length of the CDR3 is 15 residues. Trimming pared 4 bases from V and 7 bases from J, leaving 21 bases between. CDR1 is SGDLS and CDR2 is YYNGEE in the germline V gene. CDR3 bases: TGTGCCAGCAGCCCCGGACGGGGGACCTCCTTTGAGCAGTACTTC. Translated, it gives CASSPGRGTSFEQYF. Drawing the rest from reference TRBV9 and TRBJ2-7, the complete variable domain is DSGVTQTPKHLITATGQRVTLRCSPRSGDLSVYWYQQSLDQGLQFLIQYYNGEERAKGNILERFSAQQFPDLHSELNLSSLELGDSALYFCASSPGRGTSFEQYFGPGTRLTVT.

This rearrangement joins TRBV30 to TRBJ1-3; TRBD1 is a possible D gene (5 bases). The CDR3 consists of 14 residues. Germline V gene sequence: CDR1 GTSNPN, CDR2 SVGIG (reference sequence). V lost 1 base and J 7 bases, leaving 14 bases between the germline ends. The CDR3 loop is CAWSALGLSNTIYF. In DNA, the CDR3 is TGTGCCTGGAGTGCCCTGGGACTGTCCAACACCATATATTTT.

This chain joins TRBV5-1 and TRBJ1-6; possible D gene TRBD1, 5 bases. The CDR3 is made up of 13 amino acids. The V end was cut by 6 bases, the J end by 5 bases, with 9 bases between. Germline values: CDR1 SGHRS, CDR2 YFSETQ. This chain's CDR3 is CASKVTDNSPLHF. In nucleotides, the CDR3 is TGCGCCAGCAAGGTGACAGATAATTCACCCCTCCACTTT.

The chain joins TRBV7-2 to TRBJ1-2, with a possible D match to TRBD1 (6 bases). The V gene's germline CDR1 is SGHTA and CDR2 FQGNSA. V lost 5 bases and J 4 bases, leaving 11 bases between the germline ends. This CDR3 has 13 residues. CDR3 sequence reads: CASSPDRTYGYTF. The CDR3, as DNA: TGTGCCAGCAGCCCTGACAGGACCTATGGCTACACCTTC.